Included here is one TCR beta chain sequence, with context. Its target is unknown. This specimen comes from a study of T cell responses to AZD1222 COVID-19 vaccine. J gave up 0 bases and V 5 bases, and 9 bases lay outside the gene matches. The CDR3 has 16 amino acids. In germline, CDR1 is SGHVS, CDR2 FNYEAQ. Sequencing used immunoSEQ multiplex PCR; TCRdb keeps in-frame clones, though not all of them. The sample consists of roughly 140,000 clones, around nine tenths of them appearing once. The study, taken as a whole, reports: Breadth and depth of Spike-specific TCRs rose after two AZD1222 doses. Repertoire sampling occurred only after the peak T cell response.

This receptor was taken from an adult in good health. The chain recombines TRBV7-6 with TRBJ1-2, with TRBD1 matching 7 bases. The sequenced sample was peripheral blood, obtained on day 0 of AZD1222 vaccination. In DNA form, the CDR3 reads TGTGCCAGCAGCCAGACAGGGACCTTAGCTAACTATGGCTACACCTTC. Translating gives CASSQTGTLANYGYTF.